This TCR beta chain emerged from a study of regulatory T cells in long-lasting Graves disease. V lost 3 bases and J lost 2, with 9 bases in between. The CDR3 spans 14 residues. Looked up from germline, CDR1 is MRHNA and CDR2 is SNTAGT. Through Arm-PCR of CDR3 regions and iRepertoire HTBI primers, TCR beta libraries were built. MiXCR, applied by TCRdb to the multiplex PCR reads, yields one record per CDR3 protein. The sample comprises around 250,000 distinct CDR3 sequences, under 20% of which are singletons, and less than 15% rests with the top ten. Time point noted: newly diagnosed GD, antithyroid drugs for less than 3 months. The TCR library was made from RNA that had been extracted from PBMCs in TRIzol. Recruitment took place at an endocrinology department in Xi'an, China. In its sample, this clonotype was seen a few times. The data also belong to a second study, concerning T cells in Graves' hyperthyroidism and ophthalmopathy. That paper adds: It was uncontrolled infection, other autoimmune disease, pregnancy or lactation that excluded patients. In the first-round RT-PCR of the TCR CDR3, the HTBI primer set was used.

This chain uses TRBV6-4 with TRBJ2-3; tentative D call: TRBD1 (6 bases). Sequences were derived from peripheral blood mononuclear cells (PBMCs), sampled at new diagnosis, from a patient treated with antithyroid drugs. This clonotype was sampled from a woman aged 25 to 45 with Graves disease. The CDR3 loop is CASSETGDTDTQYF. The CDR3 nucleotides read TGTGCCAGCAGTGAGACAGGAGACACAGATACGCAGTATTTT.